Each of the 4 T cell receptor beta chains below was sequenced from the same sample in a study of OX40 agonist ivuxolimab in advanced cancers. Sequencing was performed with immunoSEQ multiplex PCR; in TCRdb, only in-frame clones are kept and a portion is missing. The table has fewer than 30,000 clones, 83% seen once. Sequences were derived from CD4+ or CD8+ T cells sorted from blood, sampled in a trial of the OX40 agonist ivuxolimab. The origin of the receptors is an adult with an advanced solid tumor such as melanoma, head and neck, liver or kidney cancer.

The table lists this clone with a few counts. This chain connects TRBV19 to TRBJ2-2; D ambiguous. This CDR3 comprises 13 residues. The V end lost 4 bases, the J end lost 1 base, and 4 bases lay between the germline ends. From germline, CDR1 is LNHDA and CDR2 SQIVND (reference sequence). The CDR3 here is CASSKQNTGELFF. DNA for the CDR3: TGTGCCAGTAGTAAACAGAACACCGGGGAGCTGTTTTTT.

V usage is TRBV27 and J usage is TRBJ2-1; D call uncertain. Trimming pared 4 bases from V and 2 bases from J, leaving 6 bases between. Germline V CDR1 and CDR2: MNHEY, SMNVEV (reference sequence). This CDR3 spans 13 amino acids. CDR3 coding DNA: TGTGCCAGCAGTTGGTCCACCTACAATGAGCAGTTCTTC. It specifies CASSWSTYNEQFF.

This chain joins TRBV9 and TRBJ2-2, with 10 nucleotides matching TRBD2. Trimming cost V 5 bases and J 5 bases; bases outside gene matches: 6. Germline V lookup: CDR1 SGDLS, CDR2 YYNGEE. The CDR3 is 15 amino acids. The CDR3 sequence is CASRERGGGTGELFF. The DNA of the CDR3 is TGTGCCAGCAGAGAGCGGGGGGGTGGTACCGGGGAGCTGTTTTTT. Full variable domain (remainder filled in from reference TRBV9 and TRBJ2-2): DSGVTQTPKHLITATGQRVTLRCSPRSGDLSVYWYQQSLDQGLQFLIQYYNGEERAKGNILERFSAQQFPDLHSELNLSSLELGDSALYFCASRERGGGTGELFFGEGSRLTVL.

The CDR3 here is CASSQTGGKEKLFF. CDR3 nucleotides: TGTGCCAGCAGCCAGACAGGGGGGAAAGAAAAACTGTTTTTT. The V call is TRBV14, the J call TRBJ1-4; 9 nucleotides match TRBD1. With V trimmed by 3 bases and J by 8 bases, 4 bases remained unmatched. CDR1 is SGHDN, CDR2 FVKESK, per germline. The CDR3 totals 14 residues.